Included here is one T cell receptor (beta chain) sequence, with context. This record belongs to a study of cytomegalovirus exposure and HLA in healthy donors. The PCR ran on 60 Vbeta and 13 Jbeta primers. TCRdb keeps only in-frame clones here, not all; method: immunoSEQ multiplex PCR. The sample records 150,000 to 200,000 clones, almost 80% being singletons. In germline, CDR1 is MNHNS, CDR2 SASEGT. The V gene end was trimmed by 0 bases and the J gene end by 9 bases; junction bases not matched to a gene: 8. There are 15 residues in the CDR3. The rearrangement links TRBV6-1 to TRBJ1-2, with 9 nucleotides matching TRBD1. The sequencing sample was made of PBMCs. This clonotype was obtained from a man aged 45 to 65 in good health and CMV-seropositive. DNA of the CDR3: TGTGCCAGCAGTGAAGCAAAGGGACAGGGAAGTAGCTACACCTTC. It codes for CASSEAKGQGSSYTF.